This T cell receptor beta chain is drawn from a study of Graves' ophthalmopathy and Graves' hyperthyroidism. The TCR beta CDR3 regions underwent amplification from RNA transcripts. RT-PCR was first run with HTBI primers, then multiplex PCR in a second round. TCRdb re-analysed the multiplex PCR reads in MiXCR, keeping a single row per CDR3 protein. The repertoire includes about 210,000 distinct CDR3 sequences, approximately 29% of them detected once, and approximately 9.6% sits in the top ten. Exclusion applied to patients with other autoimmune diseases, uncontrolled infections, pregnancy or lactation. Study-level results: Sensitivity of around 88% and specificity of approximately 81% were achieved when a 13-signature model separated ophthalmopathy from stable hyperthyroidism.

There are many counts of this clonotype. Its antigen is undetermined. V dropped 5 bases and J dropped 9; count of bases not matched to a gene: 4. The CDR3 totals 14 residues. Germline V gene data show CDR1 as MNHEY and CDR2 as SVGEGT. This TCR was sampled from a man between 45 and 60 years old with Graves' ophthalmopathy. Sequencing input: peripheral blood. This sequence joins TRBV6-2 or TRBV6-3 and TRBJ1-6; 10 positions agree with TRBD1. The CDR3 region has the DNA TGTGCCAGCAGTCCACGACAGGGGGCTTCACCCCTCCACTTT. Its protein is CASSPRQGASPLHF.